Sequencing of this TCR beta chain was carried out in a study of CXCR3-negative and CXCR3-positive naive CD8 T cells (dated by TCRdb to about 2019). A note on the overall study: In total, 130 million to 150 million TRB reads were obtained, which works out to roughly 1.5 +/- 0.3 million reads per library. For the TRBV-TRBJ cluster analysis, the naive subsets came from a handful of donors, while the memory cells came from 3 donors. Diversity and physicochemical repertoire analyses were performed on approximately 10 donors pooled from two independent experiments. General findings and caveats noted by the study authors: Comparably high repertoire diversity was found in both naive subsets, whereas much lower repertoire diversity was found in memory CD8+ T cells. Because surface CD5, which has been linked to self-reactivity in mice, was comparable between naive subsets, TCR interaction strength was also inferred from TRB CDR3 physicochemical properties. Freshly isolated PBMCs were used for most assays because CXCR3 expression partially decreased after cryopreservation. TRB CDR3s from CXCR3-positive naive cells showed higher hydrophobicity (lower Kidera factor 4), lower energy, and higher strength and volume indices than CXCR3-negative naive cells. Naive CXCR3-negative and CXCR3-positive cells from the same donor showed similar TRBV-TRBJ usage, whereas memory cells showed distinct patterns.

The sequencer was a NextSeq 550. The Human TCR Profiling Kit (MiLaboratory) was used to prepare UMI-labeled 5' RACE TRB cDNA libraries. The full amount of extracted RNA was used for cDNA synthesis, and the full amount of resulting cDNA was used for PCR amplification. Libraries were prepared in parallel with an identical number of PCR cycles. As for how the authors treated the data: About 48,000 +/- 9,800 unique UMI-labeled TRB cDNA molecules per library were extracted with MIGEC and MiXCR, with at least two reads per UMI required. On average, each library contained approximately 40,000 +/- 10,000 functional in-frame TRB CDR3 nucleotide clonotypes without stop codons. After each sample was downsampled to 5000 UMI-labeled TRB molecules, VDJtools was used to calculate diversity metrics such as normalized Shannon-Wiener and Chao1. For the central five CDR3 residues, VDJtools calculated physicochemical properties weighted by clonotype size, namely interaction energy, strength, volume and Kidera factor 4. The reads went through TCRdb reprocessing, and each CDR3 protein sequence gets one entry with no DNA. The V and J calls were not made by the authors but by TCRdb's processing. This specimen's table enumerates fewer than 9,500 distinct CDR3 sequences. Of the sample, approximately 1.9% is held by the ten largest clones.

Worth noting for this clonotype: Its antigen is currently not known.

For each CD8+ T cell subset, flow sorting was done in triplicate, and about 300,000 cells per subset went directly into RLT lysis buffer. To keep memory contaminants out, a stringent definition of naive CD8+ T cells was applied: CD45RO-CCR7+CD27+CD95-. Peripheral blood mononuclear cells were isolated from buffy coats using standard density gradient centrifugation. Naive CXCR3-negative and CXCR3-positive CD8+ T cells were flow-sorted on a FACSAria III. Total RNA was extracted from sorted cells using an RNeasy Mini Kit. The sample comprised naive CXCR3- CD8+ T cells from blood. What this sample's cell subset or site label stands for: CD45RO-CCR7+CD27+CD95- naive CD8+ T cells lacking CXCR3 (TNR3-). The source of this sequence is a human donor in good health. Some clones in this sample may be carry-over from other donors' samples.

CDR3 sequence: CASSLETRSTGGMNTEAFF. The chain uses TRBV11-2 and TRBJ1-1. Counted from cysteine to phenylalanine, this CDR3 has 19 amino acids. DNA was not recorded. Reading the germline V gene gives CDR1 SGHAT and CDR2 FQNNGV.